This TCR beta chain originates from a study of blood T cell repertoires in COVID-19. Across the whole study: Specimens from acute and convalescent COVID-19 originated in the United States, Italy and Spain. The cDNA or gDNA used as material had been derived from T cells, B-cell-depleted T cells, or PBMCs.

Under the authors' procedure: Amplification from reference gene primers served as the basis for estimated nucleated cell counts. Profiled with immunoSEQ multiplex PCR; TCRdb holds only in-frame clones, not every one. V, J and clone size are taken as reported in that table, and D and trimming were inferred from the DNA itself. The table records about 180,000 clones, about 82% of them present only once. The CDR3 extends over 15 amino acids. The sequence derives from a man aged 70-80 years with active or convalescent COVID-19. The sequenced sample consisted of peripheral blood. The chain couples TRBV21-1 to TRBJ2-4; the table's D gene call, TRBD1, was not cross checked with the DNA. TRBV21-1 is tagged as a pseudogene. The CDR3 DNA sequence: TGTGCCAGCAGCAAAGGGGGCAGAGAGCTTTTCATTCAGTACTTC. Protein: CASSKGGRELFIQYF.